This TCR beta chain was observed in a study of blood T cell repertoires in COVID-19. The CDR3 runs 17 residues. In the original analysis: Counts of nucleated cells, estimated from reference gene primer amplification, were obtained. Some clones are missing from TCRdb's copy, which holds only in-frame ones; the method was immunoSEQ multiplex PCR. The DNA was the basis for D and trimming; V, J and clone size are from that table. The sample has just over 150,000 clones; roughly 85% are singletons. This rearrangement joins TRBV21-1 to TRBJ2-7; no DNA check was done on the table's D call, TRBD2. TRBV21-1 is labeled a pseudogene. Sequences were obtained from peripheral blood. The TCR comes from a human donor with acute or convalescent COVID-19. The donor label of this sample is uncertain. In DNA form, the CDR3 reads TGTGCCAGCAGCCAGGCGTGGGGGGTTCGGCCCCGCTACGAGCAGTACTTC. It codes for CASSQAWGVRPRYEQYF.